The 27 T cell receptor beta chains listed next were all sequenced from one sample in a study of T cells in Graves' hyperthyroidism and ophthalmopathy. Template material for amplifying TCR beta CDR3 regions consisted of RNA transcripts. HTBI primers were employed in a first-round RT-PCR of the TCR CDR3. MiXCR, run by TCRdb on the multiplex PCR reads, gives a single entry per CDR3 protein. The data contain roughly 420,000 distinct CDR3 sequences, roughly 14% of them singletons. The sample taken for sequencing was blood. The receptor source for this set is a woman under 30 with Graves' hyperthyroidism.

This clonotype was seen a handful of times. V and J are TRBV20-1 and TRBJ2-3; D is uncertain. Trimming shortened V by 3 bases and J by 6 bases, and 10 bases separated the two germline ends. In germline, CDR1 is DFQATT, CDR2 SNEGSKA (reference sequence). The CDR3 spans 12 residues. DNA for the CDR3: TGCAGTGCTAGTTTTGGCATCGATACGCAGTATTTT. Amino acids: CSASFGIDTQYF.

This clonotype has at least ten counts. The chain employs TRBV3-1 and TRBJ1-6; D ambiguous. Per germline, CDR1 LGHDT and CDR2 YNNKEL (reference sequence). This CDR3 is built from 12 residues. Between the trimmed V and J ends, which lost 1 base and 11 bases, there was a span of 6 bases. The CDR3, as DNA: TGTGCCAGCAGCCAAGCAGGACCACCCCTCCACTTT. It yields the protein CASSQAGPPLHF. The whole variable domain, remainder taken from reference TRBV3-1 and TRBJ1-6, is DTAVSQTPKYLVTQMGNDKSIKCEQNLGHDTMYWYKQDSKKFLKIMFSYNNKELIINETVPNRFSPKSPDKAHLNLHINSLELGDSAVYFCASSQAGPPLHFGNGTRLTVT.

About this clonotype itself: One base away lies a much larger clone, so this may be a sequencing read error. The genes are TRBV14 and TRBJ1-2; 10 bases are shared with TRBD1. The CDR3 consists of 15 residues. Per the germline V gene, CDR1 is SGHDN and CDR2 is FVKESK. Losses at the gene ends were 2 bases for V and 7 bases for J; bases not matched to a gene: 7. The CDR3 protein is CASSQSRGTGAGYTF. For the CDR3, the DNA is TGTGCCAGCAGCCAATCGAGGGGGACAGGGGCTGGCTACACCTTC.

This clonotype turned up a few times. The J gene is TRBJ2-2, the V gene TRBV6-5; 9 bases are shared with TRBD1. The CDR3 extends over 18 amino acids. Per germline, CDR1 MNHEY and CDR2 SVGAGI. Trimming removed 0 bases from V and 3 bases from J; junction bases left unmatched: 8. The CDR3 protein is CASSYSIRQGVHTGELFF. In DNA form, the CDR3 reads TGTGCCAGCAGTTACTCGATCAGACAGGGGGTTCACACCGGGGAGCTGTTTTTT.

This clonotype was picked up many times. The chain recombines TRBV7-6 with TRBJ2-4; 7 positions agree with TRBD1. This CDR3 contains 13 residues. The germline V gene encodes CDR1 SGHVS and CDR2 FNYEAQ. V shed 5 bases and J 6 bases; nucleotides not matched to a gene: 4. The CDR3 DNA reads as TGTGCCAGCAGCCCTAGGACAGGAAACATTCAGTACTTC. This sequence encodes CASSPRTGNIQYF. Full variable domain (outside the CDR3, taken from reference TRBV7-6 and TRBJ2-4): GAGVSQSPRYKVTKRGQDVALRCDPISGHVSLYWYRQALGQGPEFLTYFNYEAQQDKSGLPNDRFSAERPEGSISTLTIQRTEQRDSAMYRCASSPRTGNIQYFGAGTRLSVL.

There are many counts of this clonotype. The rearrangement joins TRBV2 to TRBJ2-2, with a tentative D call TRBD1 (5 bases). CDR3 length: 15 residues. V was shortened by 3 bases and J by 8 bases, with 16 bases between the two germline ends. Per the germline V gene, CDR1 is SNHLY and CDR2 is FYNNEI. The CDR3 DNA sequence: TGTGCCAGCAGTGAGACAGTATTGCGCCTTGGGGAGCTGTTTTTT. It yields the protein CASSETVLRLGELFF.

The rearrangement links TRBV10-3 to TRBJ2-3, with D possibly TRBD2 on 5 matching bases. The CDR3 has 15 amino acids. The germline V gene encodes CDR1 ENHRY and CDR2 SYGVKD. V shed 4 bases and J shed 4 bases, with 15 bases lying between them. Here the CDR3 DNA reads TGTGCCATCAGTGGAGGGAGTACGTCAGCAGATACGCAGTATTTT. The encoded protein is CAISGGSTSADTQYF.

The chain joins TRBV19 to TRBJ1-2; 7 bases align to TRBD1. The germline CDR1 and CDR2 sequences are LNHDA and SQIVND (reference sequence). The CDR3 runs 15 residues. The trim removed 4 bases at V and 3 bases at J, leaving 8 bases unmatched. The CDR3 DNA is TGTGCCAGTAGTACCCGAGGGGGCGCAGACTATGGCTACACCTTC. Amino acids: CASSTRGGADYGYTF.

This clonotype appeared a few times. This chain links TRBV10-3 with TRBJ1-2, with 10 bases identical to TRBD1. The CDR3 has 18 amino acids. The trim removed 5 bases at V and 0 bases at J, leaving 12 bases unmatched. The germline gives CDR1 ENHRY, CDR2 SYGVKD. Here the CDR3 reads CAISPSPGQGTTNYGYTF. CDR3 in DNA: TGTGCCATCAGTCCAAGCCCGGGACAGGGGACCACTAACTATGGCTACACCTTC.

This clonotype was picked up many times. The chain recombines TRBV5-6 with TRBJ1-1; 8 bases line up with TRBD1. There are 14 residues in the CDR3. Trimming cost V 3 bases and J 3 bases; bases outside gene matches: 4. The V gene's germline CDR1 is SGHDT and CDR2 YYEEEE. CDR3 sequence (DNA): TGTGCCAGCAGCTGGACAGGGTATCACACTGAAGCTTTCTTT. It encodes CASSWTGYHTEAFF.

The rearrangement uses TRBV11-2 and TRBJ1-3, with D unclear. CDR1 and CDR2 (germline): SGHAT, FQNNGV. V gave up 3 bases and J gave up 0 bases, with 9 bases separating them. The CDR3 is made up of 15 amino acids. This CDR3 is CASSLGMTSGNTIYF. CDR3 in DNA: TGTGCCAGCAGCTTGGGCATGACCTCTGGAAACACCATATATTTT.

This clonotype appeared a few times. V is TRBV20-1 and J is TRBJ2-1; TRBD2 matches at 9 bases. Germline V gene sequence: CDR1 DFQATT, CDR2 SNEGSKA (reference sequence). The CDR3 length is 14 residues. Trimming took 6 bases from V and 4 from J; bases not matched to a gene: 7. The CDR3 spells CSAETSGSYNEQFF. The CDR3, as DNA: TGCAGTGCGGAAACTAGCGGGTCTTACAATGAGCAGTTCTTC.

This clonotype was observed at least ten times. The V gene is TRBV15, the J gene TRBJ1-1, with TRBD1 matching over 7 bases. The CDR3 has 14 amino acids. Germline V lookup: CDR1 LNHNV, CDR2 YYDKDF (reference sequence). V was pared by 3 bases and J by 5 bases, with 6 bases of the junction left unmatched. The CDR3 coding sequence is TGTGCCACCAGCAGCGGTGGCAGGGGGACTGAAGCTTTCTTT. Translation gives CATSSGGRGTEAFF.

The chain recombines TRBV7-9 with TRBJ2-3; 12 nucleotides match TRBD2. This CDR3 has 15 amino acids. CDR1 is SEHNR and CDR2 is FQNEAQ in the germline V gene (reference sequence). V gave up 5 bases and J gave up 4 bases; unmatched junction bases: 4. The CDR3 nucleotides are TGTGCCAGCAGCCAGACTAGCGGGAGTTCAGATACGCAGTATTTT. This codes for CASSQTSGSSDTQYF.

The chain joins TRBV4-1 to TRBJ2-1, with D tentatively TRBD2 (5 bases). Germline CDR1 is MGHRA and CDR2 is YSYEKL. The V and J ends lost 1 base and 9 bases respectively, with 13 bases between them. The CDR3 runs to 14 residues. The CDR3 region is CASSQVLGSAEQFF. The CDR3 nucleotides are TGCGCCAGCAGCCAAGTTCTGGGTAGCGCTGAGCAGTTCTTC.

The chain links TRBV29-1 to TRBJ2-2; D is ambiguous. The CDR3 spans 11 residues. Trimming shortened V by 6 bases and J by 8 bases, and 10 bases separated the two germline ends. Germline V gene sequence: CDR1 SQVTM, CDR2 ANQGSEA. Here the CDR3 DNA reads TGCAGCGTGAGCCAAGCGGGGGAGCTGTTTTTT. Translated: CSVSQAGELFF.

This clonotype has only a few counts. The J gene is TRBJ2-1, the V gene TRBV27, with D tentatively TRBD1 or TRBD2 (5 bases each). The CDR3 loop spans 16 amino acids. V was shortened by 4 bases and J by 6 bases, with 19 bases between the two germline ends. The germline V gene has CDR1 MNHEY and CDR2 SMNVEV (reference sequence). CDR3 sequence: CASSSPGVARGNEQFF. CDR3 nucleotide sequence: TGTGCCAGCAGTTCCCCCGGGGTAGCGAGGGGCAATGAGCAGTTCTTC.

This clonotype was observed many times. V is TRBV11-2 and J is TRBJ2-5; 9 positions agree with TRBD1. The germline V gene has CDR1 SGHAT and CDR2 FQNNGV. The V and J ends lost 5 bases and 4 bases, in that order; junction bases with no gene match: 5. The CDR3 has 14 amino acids. The CDR3, as DNA: TGTGCCAGCAGCATACAGGGGGCCGGAGAGACCCAGTACTTC. It specifies CASSIQGAGETQYF.

This clonotype was seen repeatedly, ten times or more. This chain joins TRBV11-2 and TRBJ2-5, with 8 bases matching TRBD1. This CDR3 is 15 amino acids long. Germline assignment: CDR1 SGHAT and CDR2 FQNNGV. With 5 bases clipped from V and 5 bases from J, the junction kept 10 bases outside the gene matches. CDR3 nucleotide sequence: TGTGCCAGCAGCCCCCGACAGGGGCGATGGGAGACCCAGTACTTC. This translates into CASSPRQGRWETQYF.

In regard to this clonotype: A read error may explain this, as a much larger clone is one base away. V usage is TRBV5-1 and J usage is TRBJ2-7; 8 bases align to TRBD2. The end of the DNA is better explained by TRBJ2-1, so the J call may be wrong. CDR1 is SGHRS and CDR2 is YFSETQ in the germline V gene. This CDR3 is 14 amino acids long. This chain's CDR3 is CASSSGGLVGEQFF. In DNA, the CDR3 is TGCGCCAGCAGCTCCGGGGGACTAGTTGGCGAGCAGTTCTTC.

This clonotype was observed many times. The chain links TRBV24-1 to TRBJ2-1, with no clear D. V gave up 6 bases and J gave up 3 bases, with 11 bases separating them. There are 14 residues in the CDR3. Per the germline V gene, CDR1 is KGHDR and CDR2 is SFDVKD. In DNA form, the CDR3 reads TGTGCCACCAGTCAAAGCCTAGACTACAATGAGCAGTTCTTC. Its translation: CATSQSLDYNEQFF.

This clonotype was counted a few times. J is TRBJ2-1 and V is TRBV7-9; possible D gene TRBD2, 6 bases. Germline CDR1 and CDR2: SEHNR and FQNEAQ (reference sequence). Trimming cost V 2 bases and J 0 bases, with 11 bases left between them. The CDR3 extends over 16 amino acids. The CDR3 spells CASSLFGGVSYNEQFF. In DNA, the CDR3 is TGTGCCAGCAGCTTATTCGGGGGAGTCTCCTACAATGAGCAGTTCTTC.

The rearrangement joins TRBV5-6 to TRBJ2-1; TRBD2 aligns across 12 bases. Germline CDR1 reads SGHDT; CDR2 reads YYEEEE. V lost 1 base to trimming and J lost 6 bases; unmatched junction nucleotides: 8. The CDR3 consists of 17 residues. The CDR3 DNA sequence: TGTGCCAGCAGCTTGCTGACTAGCGGGAGTCGTGTCAATGAGCAGTTCTTC. This sequence encodes CASSLLTSGSRVNEQFF.

This clonotype has more than one count but fewer than ten. The V call is TRBV25-1, the J call TRBJ2-2, with 8 positions matching TRBD1. V trimming: 5 bases; J trimming: 4 bases; junction bases outside the gene matches: 9. The CDR3 has 16 amino acids. CDR1 is MGHDK and CDR2 is SYGVNS in the germline V gene. DNA of the CDR3: TGTGCCAGCAGTTTGCAGGGGGCGCGTGGCACCGGGGAGCTGTTTTTT. This gives the protein CASSLQGARGTGELFF.

The chain links TRBV19 to TRBJ2-5; D could derive from TRBD1 or TRBD2 (5 bases each). Deletions cut 5 bases from V and 3 bases from J, with 16 bases between. The CDR3 has 15 residues. CDR1 and CDR2 (germline): LNHDA, SQIVND (reference sequence). CDR3 amino acids: CASSSTWGREETQYF. The CDR3 DNA sequence: TGTGCCAGTAGTTCCACTTGGGGACGTGAAGAGACCCAGTACTTC.

V gene TRBV4-1 combines with J gene TRBJ1-5; unclear D gene. The CDR3 totals 15 residues. The germline V gene encodes CDR1 MGHRA and CDR2 YSYEKL. Trimming pared 0 bases from V and 6 bases from J, leaving 12 bases between. For the CDR3, the DNA is TGCGCCAGCAGCCAAGATGTGCAGCGGGGTCAGCCCCAGCATTTT. It translates to CASSQDVQRGQPQHF.

Notes on this clonotype: This may stem from a read error, because a much larger clone lies one nucleotide away. The chain employs TRBV20-1 and TRBJ2-7; no reliable D call. Germline assignment: CDR1 DFQATT and CDR2 SNEGSKA (reference sequence). The CDR3 is 15 residues long. The CDR3 nucleotides are TGCAGTGCTAGTCACCCCTCACGGAGCTCCTCCGAGCAGTACTTC. This sequence encodes CSASHPSRSSSEQYF.